The TCR beta chain described here comes from a study of cytomegalovirus exposure and HLA in healthy donors. General study findings and limits: Specific recognition of CMV antigens was confirmed in vitro for a few chains (all CMV-associated). The authors assumed roughly uniform sequencing depth across donors for presence/absence analyses. A previous analysis found most TCR beta V segments productive roughly 87% or roughly 30% of the time.

Of note for this clone: What it recognizes is unknown.

The CDR3 is made up of 18 amino acids. Germline loops: CDR1 SGHRS, CDR2 YFSETQ. Trimming removed 2 bases from V and 0 bases from J, with 19 bases in between. The study ran its PCR with 60 Vbeta and 13 Jbeta primers. Clones were read by immunoSEQ multiplex PCR, and TCRdb kept only the in-frame ones, dropping some. This sample carries about 160,000 clones, approximately 80% of them seen once, and the ten largest clones take approximately 2.4%. Sequenced sample: PBMCs. This chain connects TRBV5-1 to TRBJ2-3, with D perhaps TRBD1 (5 bases). The receptor comes from a male donor in good health and CMV-seronegative. The CDR3 protein is CASSFALIGASSTDTQYF. The CDR3 coding sequence is TGCGCCAGCAGCTTTGCCCTTATTGGGGCAAGTAGCACAGATACGCAGTATTTT. Full variable domain (rest looked up from reference TRBV5-1 and TRBJ2-3): KAGVTQTPRYLIKTRGQQVTLSCSPISGHRSVSWYQQTPGQGLQFLFEYFSETQRNKGNFPGRFSGRQFSNSRSEMNVSTLELGDSALYLCASSFALIGASSTDTQYFGPGTRLTVL.